These T cell receptor beta chains were read from a single sample in a study of CD8 T cell repertoires and HIV-1 epitope variants. These receptors lack a known antigen. Profiled with immunoSEQ multiplex PCR; TCRdb holds only in-frame clones, not every one. Found here are about 6,000 clones, about 70% of them singletons; the top ten hold roughly two fifths. The sample comprised cultured CD8+ T cells derived from PBMCs. These receptors were obtained from a male donor with HIV. CDR3s include the opening cysteine and the closing phenylalanine or tryptophan. A D gene is named only where the DNA matches it firmly. For some rows the clone size is stated as once, few or many, or as a class when expanded; others skip it.

J: TRBJ2-7
size: few
D: TRBD2
V: TRBV4-2
CDR3: CASSPPFSGGGEQYF
DNA: TGTGCCAGCAGCCCTCCTTTTAGCGGGGGTGGGGAGCAGTACTTC

J: TRBJ1-5
size: few
D: -
V: TRBV21-1
CDR3: CASSETDRGKSNQPQHF
DNA: TGTGCCAGCAGCGAGACCGACAGGGGAAAGAGCAATCAGCCCCAGCATTTT

J: TRBJ2-6
size: -
D: TRBD1
V: TRBV28
CDR3: CASRTLGQVVSGANVLTF
DNA: TGTGCCAGCAGGACCCTTGGACAGGTCGTCTCTGGGGCCAACGTCCTGACTTTC

J: TRBJ2-7
size: -
D: -
V: TRBV21-1
CDR3: CASSLPSSYEQYF
DNA: TGTGCCAGCAGCTTACCAAGCTCCTACGAGCAGTACTTC

J: TRBJ2-3
size: -
D: -
V: TRBV11-2
CDR3: CASSPAPLGDTQYF
DNA: TGTGCCAGCAGCCCCGCCCCCCTCGGAGATACGCAGTATTTT

J: TRBJ2-2
size: -
D: TRBD1
V: TRBV6-6
CDR3: CASSLGQGATGELFF
DNA: TGTGCCAGCAGTCTAGGACAGGGGGCCACCGGGGAGCTGTTTTTT

J: TRBJ2-5
size: -
D: -
V: TRBV5-6
CDR3: CASSDVNRVQETQYF
DNA: TGTGCCAGCAGCGACGTTAACAGGGTACAAGAGACCCAGTACTTC

J: TRBJ1-1
size: few
D: -
V: TRBV19
CDR3: CATSGSTTSDTEAFF
DNA: TGTGCCACTTCGGGAAGTACGACGTCCGATACTGAAGCTTTCTTT

J: TRBJ1-1
size: few
D: -
V: TRBV4-1
CDR3: CASSQDTANTEAFF
DNA: TGCGCCAGCAGCCAAGATACAGCCAACACTGAAGCTTTCTTT

J: TRBJ2-2
size: -
D: -
V: TRBV6-5
CDR3: CASRGTGELFF
DNA: TGTGCCAGTCGGGGAACCGGGGAGCTGTTTTTT

J: TRBJ1-5
size: few
D: -
V: TRBV7-8
CDR3: CASSPDGDSNQPQHF
DNA: TGTGCCAGCAGCCCCGACGGAGATAGCAATCAGCCCCAGCATTTT

J: TRBJ1-1
size: -
D: TRBD1
V: TRBV7-9
CDR3: CASSSPGTGVISTEAFF
DNA: TGTGCCAGCAGTTCCCCCGGGACAGGGGTGATTTCCACTGAAGCTTTCTTT

J: TRBJ2-2
size: few
D: -
V: TRBV5-4
CDR3: CASSLVDTGELFF
DNA: TGTGCCAGCAGCTTGGTCGACACCGGGGAGCTGTTTTTT